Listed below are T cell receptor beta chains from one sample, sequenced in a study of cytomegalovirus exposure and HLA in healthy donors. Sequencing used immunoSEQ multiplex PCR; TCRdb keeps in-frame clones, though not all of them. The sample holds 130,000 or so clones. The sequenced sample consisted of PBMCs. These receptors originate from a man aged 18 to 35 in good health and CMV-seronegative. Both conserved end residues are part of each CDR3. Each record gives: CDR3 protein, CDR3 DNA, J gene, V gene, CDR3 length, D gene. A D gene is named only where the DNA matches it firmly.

CDR3 protein: CASSFGQDEKLFF
CDR3 DNA: TGCGCCAGCAGCTTCGGCCAGGATGAAAAACTGTTTTTT
J gene: TRBJ1-4
V gene: TRBV5-1
CDR3 length: 13
D gene: NA

CDR3 protein: CASTAGGTYNEQFF
CDR3 DNA: TGTGCCAGCACAGCGGGAGGCACCTACAATGAGCAGTTCTTC
J gene: TRBJ2-1
V gene: TRBV6-1
CDR3 length: 14
D gene: TRBD2

CDR3 protein: CASSLQVNQPQHF
CDR3 DNA: TGTGCCAGCAGTCTACAGGTCAATCAGCCCCAGCATTTT
J gene: TRBJ1-5
V gene: TRBV28
CDR3 length: 13
D gene: NA

CDR3 protein: CASSLRIIDGNTIYF
CDR3 DNA: TGTGCCAGCAGCCTTAGAATAATAGATGGAAACACCATATATTTT
J gene: TRBJ1-3
V gene: TRBV11-2
CDR3 length: 15
D gene: NA

CDR3 protein: CASSLAYSGVDPYEQYF
CDR3 DNA: TGTGCCAGCAGCTTAGCGTATAGCGGAGTCGATCCCTACGAGCAGTACTTC
J gene: TRBJ2-7
V gene: TRBV7-2
CDR3 length: 17
D gene: NA

CDR3 protein: CSHTRGTGGITEAFF
CDR3 DNA: TGCAGCCACACTCGGGGGACAGGGGGAATCACTGAAGCTTTCTTT
J gene: TRBJ1-1
V gene: TRBV29-1
CDR3 length: 15
D gene: TRBD1

CDR3 protein: CASSHYRSLEAFF
CDR3 DNA: TGCGCCAGCAGCCACTACAGATCACTTGAAGCTTTCTTT
J gene: TRBJ1-1
V gene: TRBV4-1
CDR3 length: 13
D gene: NA

CDR3 protein: CASSSGSHHQETQYF
CDR3 DNA: TGCGCCAGCAGCTCGGGGTCACACCACCAAGAGACCCAGTACTTC
J gene: TRBJ2-5
V gene: TRBV5-1
CDR3 length: 15
D gene: NA

CDR3 protein: CASSLLSGIGEDTQYF
CDR3 DNA: TGTGCCAGCAGTTTACTATCGGGGATTGGGGAAGATACGCAGTATTTT
J gene: TRBJ2-3
V gene: TRBV28
CDR3 length: 16
D gene: NA

CDR3 protein: CASRKGGGPARADTQYF
CDR3 DNA: TGTGCCAGTAGAAAAGGTGGGGGCCCCGCTAGGGCAGATACGCAGTATTTT
J gene: TRBJ2-3
V gene: TRBV7-9
CDR3 length: 17
D gene: NA

CDR3 protein: CASRDGRGTRWEKLFF
CDR3 DNA: TGTGCCAGCAGGGACGGGAGGGGGACACGATGGGAAAAACTGTTTTTT
J gene: TRBJ1-4
V gene: TRBV7-9
CDR3 length: 16
D gene: NA

CDR3 protein: CASSAKLTGHNQPQHF
CDR3 DNA: TGTGCCAGCAGCGCTAAGTTGACAGGGCACAATCAGCCCCAGCATTTT
J gene: TRBJ1-5
V gene: TRBV28
CDR3 length: 16
D gene: TRBD1

CDR3 protein: CASRLWATSEAFF
CDR3 DNA: TGTGCCAGCAGGCTTTGGGCGACCTCTGAAGCTTTCTTT
J gene: TRBJ1-1
V gene: TRBV7-2
CDR3 length: 13
D gene: NA

CDR3 protein: CSVSGGSGYGNQPQHF
CDR3 DNA: TGCAGCGTCTCTGGGGGGTCGGGGTACGGCAATCAGCCCCAGCATTTT
J gene: TRBJ1-5
V gene: TRBV29-1
CDR3 length: 16
D gene: NA

CDR3 protein: CASISGQESSPLHF
CDR3 DNA: TGTGCCAGCATCTCGGGACAGGAAAGTTCACCCCTCCACTTT
J gene: TRBJ1-6
V gene: TRBV28
CDR3 length: 14
D gene: TRBD1

CDR3 protein: CASSLGSGGDEQFF
CDR3 DNA: TGTGCCAGCAGCTTAGGTAGCGGGGGGGATGAGCAGTTCTTC
J gene: TRBJ2-1
V gene: TRBV7-2
CDR3 length: 14
D gene: TRBD2

CDR3 protein: CASSLEGGHSQPQHF
CDR3 DNA: TGCGCCAGCAGCTTGGAAGGGGGCCATAGTCAGCCCCAGCATTTT
J gene: TRBJ1-5
V gene: TRBV5-1
CDR3 length: 15
D gene: TRBD1

CDR3 protein: CSVVVETQYF
CDR3 DNA: TGCAGCGTTGTAGTAGAGACCCAGTACTTC
J gene: TRBJ2-5
V gene: TRBV29-1
CDR3 length: 10
D gene: NA

CDR3 protein: CASSHRGRPYEQYF
CDR3 DNA: TGTGCCAGCAGCCATAGGGGGCGACCCTACGAGCAGTACTTC
J gene: TRBJ2-7
V gene: TRBV28
CDR3 length: 14
D gene: TRBD1

CDR3 protein: CASSRQGAGETQYF
CDR3 DNA: TGCGCCAGCAGCCGACAGGGGGCAGGAGAGACCCAGTACTTC
J gene: TRBJ2-5
V gene: TRBV5-1
CDR3 length: 14
D gene: TRBD1

CDR3 protein: CASSWAGPAYEQYF
CDR3 DNA: TGTGCCAGCAGTTGGGCGGGGCCGGCCTACGAGCAGTACTTC
J gene: TRBJ2-7
V gene: TRBV27
CDR3 length: 14
D gene: NA

CDR3 protein: CASSFLAGVSYNEQFF
CDR3 DNA: TGTGCCAGCAGCTTCCTAGCGGGAGTGTCCTACAATGAGCAGTTCTTC
J gene: TRBJ2-1
V gene: TRBV7-9
CDR3 length: 16
D gene: TRBD2

CDR3 protein: CASSLVGGAYNEQFF
CDR3 DNA: TGTGCCAGCAGCTTGGTTGGGGGGGCCTACAATGAGCAGTTCTTC
J gene: TRBJ2-1
V gene: TRBV7-9
CDR3 length: 15
D gene: TRBD2

CDR3 protein: CASSPRTGRDTQYF
CDR3 DNA: TGTGCCAGCAGCCCTCGGACAGGCCGAGATACGCAGTATTTT
J gene: TRBJ2-3
V gene: TRBV5-4
CDR3 length: 14
D gene: TRBD1

CDR3 protein: CASSSGTRSPDTQYF
CDR3 DNA: TGTGCCAGCAGCTCCGGGACTAGGAGTCCAGATACGCAGTATTTT
J gene: TRBJ2-3
V gene: TRBV9
CDR3 length: 15
D gene: TRBD2

CDR3 protein: CSVGRGAGDTQYF
CDR3 DNA: TGCAGCGTGGGTCGGGGGGCCGGGGATACGCAGTATTTT
J gene: TRBJ2-3
V gene: TRBV29-1
CDR3 length: 13
D gene: NA

CDR3 protein: CASSKGQGAYGLGEQYF
CDR3 DNA: TGTGCCAGCAGCAAGGGACAGGGGGCCTACGGGTTGGGAGAGCAGTACTTC
J gene: TRBJ2-7
V gene: TRBV11-3
CDR3 length: 17
D gene: TRBD1

CDR3 protein: CASSDQGEETQYF
CDR3 DNA: TGTGCCAGCAGTGATCAGGGGGAAGAGACCCAGTACTTC
J gene: TRBJ2-5
V gene: TRBV25-1
CDR3 length: 13
D gene: TRBD1

CDR3 protein: CASSLTGPNEQFF
CDR3 DNA: TGTGCCAGCAGTCTTACAGGGCCCAATGAGCAGTTCTTC
J gene: TRBJ2-1
V gene: TRBV27
CDR3 length: 13
D gene: NA

CDR3 protein: CASSPGKSSADTQYF
CDR3 DNA: TGCGCCAGCAGCCCCGGGAAGAGTTCCGCAGATACGCAGTATTTT
J gene: TRBJ2-3
V gene: TRBV5-1
CDR3 length: 15
D gene: NA

CDR3 protein: CASSRRTVSGNTIYF
CDR3 DNA: TGTGCCAGCAGTCGTCGGACAGTTTCTGGAAACACCATATATTTT
J gene: TRBJ1-3
V gene: TRBV6-5
CDR3 length: 15
D gene: NA

CDR3 protein: CASSQAAGGLNEQYF
CDR3 DNA: TGCGCCAGCAGCCAAGCCGCGGGAGGGCTGAACGAGCAGTACTTC
J gene: TRBJ2-7
V gene: TRBV4-1
CDR3 length: 15
D gene: TRBD2

CDR3 protein: CASSPTGTSFYEQYF
CDR3 DNA: TGTGCCAGCAGCCCCACCGGGACTAGTTTCTACGAGCAGTACTTC
J gene: TRBJ2-7
V gene: TRBV7-9
CDR3 length: 15
D gene: TRBD2

CDR3 protein: CASSGVYEQYF
CDR3 DNA: TGTGCCAGCAGTGGAGTGTACGAGCAGTACTTC
J gene: TRBJ2-7
V gene: TRBV2
CDR3 length: 11
D gene: NA

CDR3 protein: CASSPLGPSGSREQYF
CDR3 DNA: TGTGCCAGCTCACCATTGGGCCCTAGCGGGAGCCGCGAGCAGTACTTC
J gene: TRBJ2-7
V gene: TRBV18
CDR3 length: 16
D gene: TRBD2

CDR3 protein: CASSFGREKLFF
CDR3 DNA: TGTGCCAGCAGCTTTGGGCGAGAAAAACTGTTTTTT
J gene: TRBJ1-4
V gene: TRBV7-2
CDR3 length: 12
D gene: NA

CDR3 protein: CAWSVSGMSSYEQYF
CDR3 DNA: TGTGCCTGGAGTGTAAGCGGGATGAGCTCCTACGAGCAGTACTTC
J gene: TRBJ2-7
V gene: TRBV30
CDR3 length: 15
D gene: TRBD2

CDR3 protein: CASSTHTSGQGGYGYTF
CDR3 DNA: TGTGCCAGCAGCACTCACACCTCGGGACAGGGAGGCTATGGCTACACCTTC
J gene: TRBJ1-2
V gene: TRBV9
CDR3 length: 17
D gene: TRBD1

CDR3 protein: CAWSPGLPAGNTIYF
CDR3 DNA: TGTGCCTGGAGCCCAGGGTTGCCTGCTGGAAACACCATATATTTT
J gene: TRBJ1-3
V gene: TRBV30
CDR3 length: 15
D gene: NA

CDR3 protein: CASSSTGTGSGYTF
CDR3 DNA: TGTGCCAGCAGCTCCACCGGGACAGGGAGCGGCTACACCTTC
J gene: TRBJ1-2
V gene: TRBV5-6
CDR3 length: 14
D gene: TRBD1

CDR3 protein: CASSPKAGVGTDTQYF
CDR3 DNA: TGTGCCAGCAGCCCAAAAGCGGGAGTAGGTACAGATACGCAGTATTTT
J gene: TRBJ2-3
V gene: TRBV7-9
CDR3 length: 16
D gene: TRBD2